These 21 T cell receptor beta chains originate from one sample sequenced in a study of shared clonotypes between healthy human individuals. Profiling relied on immunoSEQ multiplex PCR, and the TCRdb table lists in-frame clones only, not all of them. The table has 2 million to 3 million clones, 80% to 95% seen once. The sequencing sample was made of naive CD4+ T cells from PBMCs. Subset: CD45RA+ positively selected. The receptors come from a man between 18 and 29 years old in good health. Some clones in this sample may be carry-over from other donors' samples.

The table lists this clone with many counts. J is TRBJ2-1 and V is TRBV5-1, with a possible D match to TRBD2 (6 bases). There are 18 residues in the CDR3. The V gene lost 4 bases and the J gene lost 6 bases, with 26 bases spanning the gap. CDR1 is SGHRS, CDR2 YFSETQ, per germline. CDR3 nucleotide sequence: TGCGCCAGCAGCGCTCCTCATTATCCGGGACTCTCCCTCAATGAGCAGTTCTTC. The encoded protein is CASSAPHYPGLSLNEQFF. The variable domain in full, completed from reference TRBV5-1 and TRBJ2-1, reads KAGVTQTPRYLIKTRGQQVTLSCSPISGHRSVSWYQQTPGQGLQFLFEYFSETQRNKGNFPGRFSGRQFSNSRSEMNVSTLELGDSALYLCASSAPHYPGLSLNEQFFGPGTRLTVL.

This clone was observed a single time. The chain uses TRBV7-2 and TRBJ1-1; D is unresolved. V was trimmed by 1 base and J by 7 bases, leaving 10 bases between them. This CDR3 comprises 13 residues. Germline assignment: CDR1 SGHTA and CDR2 FQGNSA. CDR3 loop: CASSLVQSSEAFF. The CDR3 DNA reads as TGTGCCAGCAGCTTAGTACAGAGCAGTGAAGCTTTCTTT.

The CDR3 loop is CASSFIRDLGGYTF. The DNA of the CDR3 is TGTGCCAGCAGTTTTATCCGGGACCTGGGAGGCTACACCTTC. The V gene is TRBV28, the J gene TRBJ1-2, with TRBD1 as a possible D gene (5 bases). The V end lost 3 bases, the J end lost 8 bases, and 16 bases lay between the germline ends. CDR3 length: 14 residues. Germline V gives CDR1 MDHEN, CDR2 SYDVKM.

A single count supports this clone. The V call is TRBV2, the J call TRBJ2-7; 11 bases are a match to TRBD1. The CDR3 has 13 residues. With 8 bases clipped from V and 4 bases from J, the junction kept 4 bases outside the gene matches. Germline loops: CDR1 SNHLY, CDR2 FYNNEI. Here the CDR3 reads CASWRDRGYEQYF. The CDR3 bases are TGTGCCAGCTGGAGGGACAGGGGGTACGAGCAGTACTTC. The whole variable domain, remainder taken from reference TRBV2 and TRBJ2-7, is EPEVTQTPSHQVTQMGQEVILRCVPISNHLYFYWYRQILGQKVEFLVSFYNNEISEKSEIFDDQFSVERPDGSNFTLKIRSTKLEDSAMYFCASWRDRGYEQYFGPGTRLTVT.

This chain joins TRBV5-1 and TRBJ1-5, with 10 bases lining up with TRBD1. Unmatched junction bases numbered 5, after V lost 0 bases and J lost 8 bases. CDR1 is SGHRS, CDR2 YFSETQ, per germline. CDR3 length: 15 amino acids. CDR3 loop: CASSLAGQGSEPQHF. CDR3 sequence (DNA): TGCGCCAGCAGCTTGGCGGGACAGGGGTCCGAGCCCCAGCATTTT.

CDR3 sequence (DNA): TGTGCCAGCAGCTCAGGGGGCGCAAATACGCAGTATTTT. It codes for CASSSGGANTQYF. V and J are TRBV7-2 and TRBJ2-3; 8 bases map to TRBD1. Germline lookup yields CDR1 SGHTA and CDR2 FQGNSA. CDR3 length equals 13 residues. V gave up 4 bases and J gave up 7 bases; unmatched junction bases: 4. The whole variable domain, filled in from reference TRBV7-2 and TRBJ2-3, reads GAGVSQSPSNKVTEKGKDVELRCDPISGHTALYWYRQSLGQGLEFLIYFQGNSAPDKSGLPSDRFSAERTGGSVSTLTIQRTQQEDSAVYLCASSSGGANTQYFGPGTRLTVL.

The chain carries TRBV6-5 and TRBJ2-1; 7 nucleotides line up with TRBD2. The germline V gene encodes CDR1 MNHEY and CDR2 SVGAGI. The V segment lost 4 bases and the J segment 9 bases; nucleotides outside the gene matches: 15. CDR3 length: 16 amino acids. CDR3 in amino acids: CASSSLSSGKGSEQFF. In DNA form, the CDR3 reads TGTGCCAGCAGTTCCCTATCCAGCGGGAAGGGAAGTGAGCAGTTCTTC.

V usage is TRBV28 and J usage is TRBJ1-1; D remains unclear. V gave up 6 bases and J gave up 8 bases, with 16 bases separating them. The CDR3 has 13 residues. Per the germline V gene, CDR1 is MDHEN and CDR2 is SYDVKM. Here the CDR3 DNA reads TGTGCCAGCAGCCACGGTCCCATTAAGGAAGCTTTCTTT. Amino acids: CASSHGPIKEAFF.

The chain carries TRBV6-1 and TRBJ2-1, with unresolved D. Trimming stripped 2 bases from V and 2 bases from J, with 16 bases between. The CDR3 runs to 17 residues. Germline V lookup: CDR1 MNHNS, CDR2 SASEGT. This CDR3 reads CASSEMGSPLTYNEQFF. The CDR3 DNA reads TGTGCCAGCAGTGAAATGGGCTCCCCACTTACCTACAATGAGCAGTTCTTC.

The rearrangement links TRBV2 to TRBJ1-2; D is unresolved. V gave up 6 bases and J gave up 4 bases, with 24 bases separating them. CDR1 is SNHLY, CDR2 FYNNEI, per germline. The length of the CDR3 is 17 residues. The CDR3 spells CASSDQDGVHNIYGYTF. DNA for the CDR3: TGTGCCAGCAGCGATCAGGACGGAGTACACAACATCTATGGCTACACCTTC.

In the case of this clone: Other DNA sequences of this sample code for an identical CDR3. The genes are TRBV19 and TRBJ1-5; 9 bases line up with TRBD1. Germline V gives CDR1 LNHDA, CDR2 SQIVND (reference sequence). The CDR3 runs 16 residues. J lost 2 bases, V lost 4 bases, and 6 bases had no gene match. Written as DNA, the CDR3 is TGTGCCAGTAGTAGTCGCACAGGGGGCGGCAATCAGCCCCAGCATTTT. It encodes CASSSRTGGGNQPQHF.

The chain employs TRBV27 and TRBJ1-1; weak D call: TRBD1 (5 bases). V gave up 2 bases and J gave up 7 bases, with 11 bases separating them. From germline, CDR1 is MNHEY and CDR2 SMNVEV (reference sequence). This CDR3 is 13 amino acids long. The CDR3 sequence is CASSLVRGVEAFF. In DNA, the CDR3 is TGTGCCAGCAGTTTAGTGCGGGGGGTTGAAGCTTTCTTT.

The rearrangement joins TRBV5-5 to TRBJ1-2; 9 bases line up with TRBD1. CDR1 and CDR2 from the germline V gene are SGHKS and YYEKEE (reference sequence). CDR3 size: 13 residues. The V and J ends lost 3 bases and 3 bases, in that order; junction bases with no gene match: 0. CDR3 sequence (DNA): TGTGCCAGCAGCTGGACAGGGGACTATGGCTACACCTTC. Its translation: CASSWTGDYGYTF. The full variable domain, with the rest looked up from reference TRBV5-5 and TRBJ1-2, is DAGVTQSPTHLIKTRGQQVTLRCSPISGHKSVSWYQQVLGQGPQFIFQYYEKEERGRGNFPDRFSARQFPNYSSELNVNALLLGDSALYLCASSWTGDYGYTFGSGTRLTVV.

This chain joins TRBV6-1 and TRBJ1-2; D gene uncertain. CDR3 length: 14 amino acids. CDR1 is MNHNS and CDR2 is SASEGT in the germline V gene. Trimming stripped 1 base from V and 7 bases from J, with 13 bases between. CDR3 in DNA: TGTGCCAGCAGTGAAGGTCAGGTGGCGAGTGGCTACACCTTC. Translated, it gives CASSEGQVASGYTF.

The chain is built from TRBV19 and TRBJ1-5; 7 bases agree with TRBD1. Per the germline V gene, CDR1 is LNHDA and CDR2 is SQIVND (reference sequence). The CDR3 extends over 13 amino acids. With V trimmed by 6 bases and J by 4 bases, 3 bases remained unmatched. CDR3 DNA sequence: TGTGCCAGTAGGGGACAGACTAATCAGCCCCAGCATTTT. It specifies CASRGQTNQPQHF.

The gene calls are TRBV4-3 and TRBJ1-4; D remains ambiguous. CDR3 length: 13 residues. Germline V lookup: CDR1 LGHNA, CDR2 YSLEER. V shed 4 bases and J shed 5 bases, with 8 bases lying between them. For the CDR3, the DNA is TGCGCCAGCAGCCGGTACCCGAATGAAAAACTGTTTTTT. This encodes CASSRYPNEKLFF.

About this clone itself: The sample contains more than one DNA sequence encoding this CDR3. CDR3 in amino acids: CASSSGVGYGYTF. Written as DNA, the CDR3 is TGTGCCAGCAGTAGTGGGGTTGGGTATGGCTACACCTTC. This chain uses TRBV27 with TRBJ1-2; D gene uncertain. The CDR3 length is 13 residues. Germline V lookup: CDR1 MNHEY, CDR2 SMNVEV (reference sequence). The germline V and J ends were trimmed by 5 bases and 5 bases, with 12 bases remaining between them.

The gene calls are TRBV19 and TRBJ2-5, with D perhaps given as TRBD1 or TRBD2 (5 bases each). CDR3 length: 14 amino acids. Germline V gene data show CDR1 as LNHDA and CDR2 as SQIVND (reference sequence). Trimming took 6 bases from V and 3 from J, leaving 14 bases between them. The CDR3 loop reads CASSSAGTEETQYF. CDR3 DNA sequence: TGTGCCAGTAGCTCCGCTGGGACGGAAGAGACCCAGTACTTC.

The V gene is TRBV28, the J gene TRBJ2-3; 10 bases are a match to TRBD2. Trimming removed 4 bases from V and 2 bases from J; junction bases left unmatched: 9. The V gene's germline CDR1 is MDHEN and CDR2 SYDVKM. The CDR3 sequence is 17 residues long. CDR3 sequence: CASSSPSGLAVTDTQYF. The CDR3 nucleotides are TGTGCCAGCAGTTCCCCTTCTGGACTAGCGGTCACAGATACGCAGTATTTT.

The chain carries TRBV7-9 and TRBJ2-7; D gene unclear. Trimming shortened V by 8 bases and J by 4 bases, and 9 bases separated the two germline ends. Germline CDR1 is SEHNR and CDR2 is FQNEAQ (reference sequence). The CDR3 runs 11 residues. In DNA form, the CDR3 reads TGTGCCAGCGTTGGAGAATACGAGCAGTACTTC. Its protein is CASVGEYEQYF.

This clone has just a few counts. Other nucleotide sequences in the sample specify the same CDR3. The chain carries TRBV30 and TRBJ1-5; D is ambiguous. Germline V gene data show CDR1 as GTSNPN and CDR2 as SVGIG (reference sequence). This CDR3 is built from 12 residues. V was trimmed by 1 base and J by 4 bases, leaving 5 bases between them. DNA of the CDR3: TGTGCCTGGAGTGATGGAAATCAGCCCCAGCATTTT. This sequence encodes CAWSDGNQPQHF.